This TCR beta chain came from a study of blood T cell repertoires in COVID-19. Recruitment covered 20 to 25 US areas and drew participants whose ages spanned about 18 to 100 years. Generated by immunoSEQ multiplex PCR, the TCRdb table keeps only in-frame clones and is missing some. The profile shows about 400,000 clones, approximately 88% of them singletons. This sequence was found in a woman in her forties with acute COVID-19. Input material: PBMCs or T cells enriched from blood (not recorded which).

This CDR3 is CASRRTGNQPQHF. CDR3 DNA: TGTGCCAGCAGACGAACCGGGAATCAGCCCCAGCATTTT. The V call is TRBV7-2, the J call TRBJ1-5, with unresolved D. Germline CDR1 is SGHTA and CDR2 is FQGNSA. V was cut by 6 bases and J by 4 bases, with 10 bases left in between. There are 13 residues in the CDR3.